These 15 T cell receptor beta chains originate from one sample sequenced in a study of blood T cell repertoires in COVID-19. Generated by immunoSEQ multiplex PCR, the TCRdb table keeps only in-frame clones and is missing some. Of 150,000 to 250,000 clones listed, more than 65% are singletons. The sequencing input was PBMCs or T cells enriched from blood (not recorded which). The receptors were sampled from a man in his forties who had recovered from COVID-19.

This rearrangement joins TRBV12-3 or TRBV12-4 to TRBJ1-1, with unresolved D. Trimming left V 5 bases short and J 3 bases short, with 4 bases between. The CDR3 spans 11 residues. The CDR3 nucleotides are TGTGCCAGCAGTGCGGACACTGAAGCTTTCTTT. Translating it yields CASSADTEAFF.

The chain links TRBV3-1 (or the pseudogene TRBV3-2) to TRBJ1-2, with D perhaps matching TRBD1 (5 bases). Germline V gene data show CDR1 as LGHDT and CDR2 as YNNKEL (reference sequence). The CDR3 extends over 11 amino acids. The V end was cut by 1 base, the J end by 13 bases, with 10 bases between. CDR3 DNA: TGTGCCAGCAGCCAAGCCGCAGGGCCCACCTTC. Translation gives CASSQAAGPTF.

This chain uses TRBV10-1 with TRBJ1-1; perhaps TRBD1 as D (6 bases). The CDR3 covers 15 residues. Trimming cost V 2 bases and J 0 bases, with 10 bases left between them. The germline V gene has CDR1 WNHNN and CDR2 SYGVQD (reference sequence). CDR3 sequence reads: CASSEPGHLNTEAFF. DNA for the CDR3: TGCGCCAGCAGTGAGCCGGGACACCTGAACACTGAAGCTTTCTTT.

The chain employs TRBV4-1 and TRBJ2-2; 9 bases line up with TRBD2. Per the germline V gene, CDR1 is MGHRA and CDR2 is YSYEKL. Trimming at V came to 0 bases and at J to 0 bases, leaving 8 bases not matched to a gene. This CDR3 contains 19 residues. The CDR3 protein is CASSQERLAGTTNTGELFF. The CDR3 region has the DNA TGCGCCAGCAGCCAAGAGCGGCTAGCGGGGACAACGAACACCGGGGAGCTGTTTTTT.

This clone has ten or more counts. V and J are TRBV3-1 (or the pseudogene TRBV3-2) and TRBJ1-1, with D maybe TRBD1 (6 bases). The germline gives CDR1 LGHDT, CDR2 YNNKEL (reference sequence). Trimming took 6 bases from V and 5 from J, leaving 16 bases between them. This CDR3 has 14 residues. CDR3 residues: CASRLEGVTTEAFF. The DNA of the CDR3 is TGTGCCAGCAGACTAGAGGGGGTAACGACTGAAGCTTTCTTT.

The V and J genes are TRBV19 and TRBJ2-2, with 8 positions matching TRBD2. Germline V gives CDR1 LNHDA, CDR2 SQIVND (reference sequence). The CDR3 is 14 residues long. Trimming took 8 bases from V and 2 from J; bases not matched to a gene: 4. CDR3 sequence (DNA): TGTGCCAGTGTTGCGGGGGGAAACACCGGGGAGCTGTTTTTT. It specifies CASVAGGNTGELFF.

V gene TRBV6-1 combines with J gene TRBJ1-2; possibly TRBD1 for D (6 bases). The CDR3 totals 14 residues. V was clipped by 1 base and J by 7 bases, with 13 bases between them. Germline lookup yields CDR1 MNHNS and CDR2 SASEGT. In nucleotides, the CDR3 is TGTGCCAGCAGTGAAGGGTACGGACAGCGTGGCTACACCTTC. It specifies CASSEGYGQRGYTF.

The rearrangement uses TRBV24-1 and TRBJ1-2; 8 bases align to TRBD1. This CDR3 is 15 amino acids long. Per the germline V gene, CDR1 is KGHDR and CDR2 is SFDVKD. J lost 6 bases, V lost 2 bases, and 7 bases had no gene match. The CDR3 sequence is CATSDSRTGMNGYTF. CDR3 DNA: TGTGCCACCAGTGATTCCCGGACAGGGATGAATGGCTACACCTTC.

The chain has TRBV11-2 and TRBJ1-1; no reliable D call. Germline lookup yields CDR1 SGHAT and CDR2 FQNNGV. V lost 0 bases and J 3 bases, leaving 5 bases between the germline ends. The CDR3 length is 13 residues. CDR3 nucleotide sequence: TGTGCCAGCAGCTTAGACGGTTACACTGAAGCTTTCTTT. The encoded protein is CASSLDGYTEAFF.

This clone was seen a single time. The chain carries TRBV27 and TRBJ1-6; TRBD1 matches 8 bases. The CDR3 extends over 13 amino acids. V lost 10 bases to trimming and J lost 13 bases; unmatched junction nucleotides: 12. Germline loops: CDR1 MNHEY, CDR2 SMNVEV (reference sequence). CDR3 sequence: CATRTGLLSPLHF. DNA for the CDR3: TGTGCCACCCGGACAGGGTTATTGTCTCCCCTCCACTTT.

CDR3 region: CASSQASGGVGTGELFF. DNA of the CDR3: TGTGCCAGCAGCCAAGCATCCGGCGGGGTGGGGACCGGGGAGCTGTTTTTT. This chain connects TRBV4-2 to TRBJ2-2; D might be TRBD2 (6 bases). V dropped 1 base and J dropped 5 bases, with 17 bases sitting between them. The CDR3 is 17 amino acids. Germline V gene lookup returns CDR1 LGHNA and CDR2 YNFKEQ.

This chain connects TRBV19 to TRBJ1-2; 8 bases map to TRBD1. The CDR3 totals 15 residues. Germline V gives CDR1 LNHDA, CDR2 SQIVND (reference sequence). The J segment lost 2 bases and the V segment lost 2 bases, leaving 4 bases of the junction unmatched. CDR3 residues: CASSIRRTGNYGYTF. The CDR3 DNA follows: TGTGCCAGTAGTATAAGACGGACAGGGAACTATGGCTACACCTTC.

This rearrangement joins TRBV3-1 (or the pseudogene TRBV3-2) to TRBJ2-7, with 10 bases that match TRBD1. Germline V CDR1 and CDR2: LGHDT, YNNKEL (reference sequence). V lost 2 bases and J lost 5; bases outside the gene matches: 3. This CDR3 region has 14 residues. For the CDR3, the DNA is TGTGCCAGCAGCCAAAGACAGGGGGCCGACGAGCAGTACTTC. Translation gives CASSQRQGADEQYF.

The J gene is TRBJ1-2, the V gene TRBV27; TRBD1 might be the D (5 bases). The length of the CDR3 is 13 residues. Trimming shortened V by 6 bases and J by 4 bases, and 12 bases separated the two germline ends. CDR1 and CDR2 from the germline V gene are MNHEY and SMNVEV (reference sequence). The CDR3 DNA is TGTGCCAGCAGACCTCCCGACAGCTATGGCTACACCTTC. This codes for CASRPPDSYGYTF.

The chain links TRBV5-6 to TRBJ1-2; D uncertain. The CDR3 contains 11 residues. Trimming shortened V by 1 base and J by 8 bases, and 6 bases separated the two germline ends. The germline CDR1 and CDR2 sequences are SGHDT and YYEEEE. CDR3: CASSLHAGYTF. DNA of the CDR3: TGTGCCAGCAGCTTGCATGCGGGCTACACCTTC.